This TCR beta chain originates from a study of T cell responses to AZD1222 COVID-19 vaccine (TCRdb year 2021). Looking at the study overall: A total of 240 or so trial participants underwent TCR sequencing, of whom roughly 210 had received two doses of AZD1222 and some 25 had received two doses of the MenACWY control vaccine. Trial participants were enrolled by age into subgroups of 18-55, 56-69 and 70-plus years, and about 150, 27 and 61 TCR-sequenced participants, respectively, were included in these subgroups.

At the junction V is shortened by 4 bases and J by 7 bases; bases outside the gene matches: 6. CDR1 and CDR2 are read off the germline V gene (reference sequence) as LNHDA and SQIVND. The CDR3 has 15 amino acids, counting the end cysteine and phenylalanine. The only DNA kept is the CDR3, 45 bases in frame from the first base. According to the study, the label for this sample's time point signals: baseline before first vaccination. Read against the paper, the sample's treatment or condition label means: meningococcal conjugate vaccine given as trial control. Samples from vaccinated people were obtained from the UK trials COV001 and COV002, which included a single-blind randomized controlled phase 2/3 trial of AZD1222 (ChAdOx1 nCoV-19) in healthy adults. For TCRbeta chain sequencing, PBMC samples were collected from trial participants at day 0 and at day 28 after the second dose. The CDR3 regions of human TCRbeta chains were analyzed by immunosequencing. Per the original workflow: TCRs in the repertoires were matched against a reference library of SARS-CoV-2-specific TCRs that had been generated with the MIRA antigen-specificity platform. Breadth meant the fraction of unique TCRs that were SARS-CoV-2-associated, whereas depth meant the fraction of total T cells that were SARS-CoV-2-associated. Using the MIRA data, each spike-specific TCR was mapped to the spike region that the TCR reacts to and placed in a CD4 or CD8 class. Log10-transformed breadth and depth values were compared by one-way ANOVA with Sidak's multiple comparisons tests. In its TCRdb copy, this immuneACCESS table keeps in-frame sequences only and misses some clones. Where compared with another copy, unresolved V genes explain less than half of these, and the others have no known cause. From that table come the V and J calls and clone size; the DNA was used to work out D and trimming. This sample gives 100,000 or so clones in total; about 87% of them show up just once. Jointly, the top ten make up just over 4% of the sample.

With regard to this clone: This receptor's antigen is unknown. Per-nucleotide qualities are absent, and no much larger clonotype sits a single base away.

Results and caveats for the whole study, not just this receptor: Participants were mostly white British and included more females than males, and it was suggested by the authors that clonal diversity may have been underestimated. Reportedly, close to half of the unique spike-specific TCRs recognized epitopes lying outside the regions that are mutated in the B.1.351 and B.1.1.7 variants. Conclusions about previously exposed vaccinees are limited because only a handful of AZD1222 recipients were SARS-CoV-2 seropositive at baseline. The vaccine-associated CD4 TCRs covered the entire spike protein, and the dominant responses fell in regions 160-218 and 743-854. In the small 56-69-year group, the increase in depth fell short of significance, most likely because of low power. Because no samples from the day 14 peak response were available, repertoires could be characterized only after the peak T cell response. Spike-specific TCR breadth and depth rose significantly after two AZD1222 doses compared with day 0 and with MenACWY recipients.

The V and J genes are TRBV19 and TRBJ2-2; TRBD1 fits 10 bases in the junction. The TCR was taken from an adult in good health. This specimen consisted of peripheral blood, obtained on day 0 of MenACWY control vaccination. The CDR3 reads as follows: CASSRGQGEGGELFF. The nucleotide sequence is given as TGTGCCAGTAGTAGAGGACAGGGGGAAGGCGGGGAGCTGTTTTTT.